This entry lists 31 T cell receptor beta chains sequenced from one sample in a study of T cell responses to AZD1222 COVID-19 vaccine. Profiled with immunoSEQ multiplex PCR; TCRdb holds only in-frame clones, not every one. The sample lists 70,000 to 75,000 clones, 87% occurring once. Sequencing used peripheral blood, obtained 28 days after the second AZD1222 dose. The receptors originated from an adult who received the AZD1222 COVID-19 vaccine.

In nucleotides, the CDR3 is TGTGCCAGCTGGGACAGCCCCTACGAGCAGTACTTC. Amino acids: CASWDSPYEQYF. This chain joins TRBV27 and TRBJ2-7; 7 nucleotides agree with TRBD1. This CDR3 is 12 amino acids long. The V segment lost 8 bases and the J segment 2 bases; nucleotides outside the gene matches: 3. CDR1 is MNHEY and CDR2 is SMNVEV in the germline V gene (reference sequence).

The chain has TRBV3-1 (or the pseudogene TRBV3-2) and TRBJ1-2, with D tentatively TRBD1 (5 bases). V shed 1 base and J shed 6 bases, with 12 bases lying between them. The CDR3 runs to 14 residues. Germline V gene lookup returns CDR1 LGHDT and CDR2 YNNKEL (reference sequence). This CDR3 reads CASSQGQLRDGYTF. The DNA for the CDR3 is TGTGCCAGCAGCCAAGGACAGTTACGAGATGGCTACACCTTC.

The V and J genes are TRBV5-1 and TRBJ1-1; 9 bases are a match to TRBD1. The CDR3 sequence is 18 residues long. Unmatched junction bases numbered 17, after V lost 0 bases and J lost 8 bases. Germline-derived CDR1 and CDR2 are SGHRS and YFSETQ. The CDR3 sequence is CASSLGPGQGNFGSEAFF. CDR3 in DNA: TGCGCCAGCAGCTTGGGACCGGGACAGGGTAATTTTGGGTCCGAAGCTTTCTTT.

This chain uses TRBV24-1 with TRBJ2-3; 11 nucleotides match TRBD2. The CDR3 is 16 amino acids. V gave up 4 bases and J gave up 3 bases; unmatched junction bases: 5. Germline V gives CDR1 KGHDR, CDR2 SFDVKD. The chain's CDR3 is CATSENLAGGTDTQYF. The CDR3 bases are TGTGCCACCAGTGAGAATCTAGCGGGAGGAACAGATACGCAGTATTTT.

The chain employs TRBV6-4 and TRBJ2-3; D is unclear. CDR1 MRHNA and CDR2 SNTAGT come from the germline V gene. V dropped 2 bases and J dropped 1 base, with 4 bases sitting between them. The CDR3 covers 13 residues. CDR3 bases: TGTGCCAGCAGTGACAGGGGCACAGATACGCAGTATTTT. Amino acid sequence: CASSDRGTDTQYF.

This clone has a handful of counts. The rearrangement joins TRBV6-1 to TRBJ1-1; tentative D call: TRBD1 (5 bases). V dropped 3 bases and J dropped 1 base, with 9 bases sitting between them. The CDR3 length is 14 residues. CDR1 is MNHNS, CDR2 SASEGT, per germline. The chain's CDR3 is CASSERTGNTEAFF. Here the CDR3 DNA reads TGTGCCAGCAGTGAGCGTACAGGGAACACTGAAGCTTTCTTT.

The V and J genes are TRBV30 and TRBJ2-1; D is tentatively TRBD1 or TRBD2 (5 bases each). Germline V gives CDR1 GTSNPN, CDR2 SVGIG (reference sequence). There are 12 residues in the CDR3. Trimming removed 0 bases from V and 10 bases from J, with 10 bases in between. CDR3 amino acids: CAWSVLGPEQFF. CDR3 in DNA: TGTGCCTGGAGTGTACTGGGACCAGAGCAGTTCTTC.

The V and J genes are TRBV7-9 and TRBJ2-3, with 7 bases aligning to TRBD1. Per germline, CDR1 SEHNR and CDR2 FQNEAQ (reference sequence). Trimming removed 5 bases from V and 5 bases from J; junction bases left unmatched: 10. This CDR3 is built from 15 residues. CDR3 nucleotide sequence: TGTGCCAGCAGCCCCCGACAGGGTGGAGGAGATACGCAGTATTTT. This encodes CASSPRQGGGDTQYF.

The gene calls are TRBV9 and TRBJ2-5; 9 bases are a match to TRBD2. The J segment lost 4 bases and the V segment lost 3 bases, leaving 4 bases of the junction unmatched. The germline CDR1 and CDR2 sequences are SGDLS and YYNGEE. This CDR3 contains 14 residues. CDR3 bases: TGTGCCAGCAGCGACTTAGCGGGAGCAGAGACCCAGTACTTC. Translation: CASSDLAGAETQYF.

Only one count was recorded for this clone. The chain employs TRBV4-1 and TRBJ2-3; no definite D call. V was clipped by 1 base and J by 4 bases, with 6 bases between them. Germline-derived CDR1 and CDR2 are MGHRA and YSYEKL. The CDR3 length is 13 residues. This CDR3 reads CASSQVGADTQYF. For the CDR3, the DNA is TGCGCCAGCAGCCAAGTTGGCGCAGATACGCAGTATTTT.

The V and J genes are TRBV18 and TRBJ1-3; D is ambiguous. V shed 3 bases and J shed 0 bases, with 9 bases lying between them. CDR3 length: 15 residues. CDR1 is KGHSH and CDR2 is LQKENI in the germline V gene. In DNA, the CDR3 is TGTGCCAGCTCACCCGCTGCGAACTCTGGAAACACCATATATTTT. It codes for CASSPAANSGNTIYF.

CDR3 region: CAAVKLFF. DNA of the CDR3: TGTGCCGCCGTAAAACTGTTTTTT. The gene calls are TRBV6-6 and TRBJ1-4; D is undetermined. The length of the CDR3 is 8 residues. V shed 11 bases and J shed 10 bases, with 5 bases lying between them. Germline V gives CDR1 MNHNY, CDR2 SVGAGI (reference sequence).

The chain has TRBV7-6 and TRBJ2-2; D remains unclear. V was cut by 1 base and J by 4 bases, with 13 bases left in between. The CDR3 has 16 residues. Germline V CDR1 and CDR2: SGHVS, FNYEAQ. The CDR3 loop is CASSLVMGSFTGELFF. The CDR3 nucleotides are TGTGCCAGCAGCTTAGTAATGGGCAGCTTCACCGGGGAGCTGTTTTTT.

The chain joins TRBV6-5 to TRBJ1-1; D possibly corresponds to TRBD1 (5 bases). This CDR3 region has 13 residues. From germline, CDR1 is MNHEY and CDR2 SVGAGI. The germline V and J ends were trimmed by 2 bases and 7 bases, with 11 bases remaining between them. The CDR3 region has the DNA TGTGCCAGCAGTTACAGCTGGGACCGTGAAGCTTTCTTT. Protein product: CASSYSWDREAFF.

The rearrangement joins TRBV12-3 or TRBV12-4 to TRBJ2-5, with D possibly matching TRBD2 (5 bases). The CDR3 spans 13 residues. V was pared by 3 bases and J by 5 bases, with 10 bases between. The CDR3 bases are TGTGCCAGCAGTTTGTTCGGAGGTGAGACCCAGTACTTC. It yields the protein CASSLFGGETQYF.

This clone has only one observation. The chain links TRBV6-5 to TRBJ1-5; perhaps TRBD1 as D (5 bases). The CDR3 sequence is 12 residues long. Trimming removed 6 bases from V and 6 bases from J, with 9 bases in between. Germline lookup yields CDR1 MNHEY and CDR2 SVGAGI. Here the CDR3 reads CASSSQGQPQHF. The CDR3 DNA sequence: TGTGCCAGCAGCTCTCAGGGTCAGCCCCAGCATTTT.

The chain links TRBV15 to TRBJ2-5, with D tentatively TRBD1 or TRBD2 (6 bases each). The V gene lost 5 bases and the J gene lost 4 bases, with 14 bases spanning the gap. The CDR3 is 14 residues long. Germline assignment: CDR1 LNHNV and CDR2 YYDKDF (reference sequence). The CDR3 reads CATSSGRGLETQYF. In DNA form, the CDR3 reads TGTGCCACCAGCTCGGGTCGGGGGCTAGAGACCCAGTACTTC.

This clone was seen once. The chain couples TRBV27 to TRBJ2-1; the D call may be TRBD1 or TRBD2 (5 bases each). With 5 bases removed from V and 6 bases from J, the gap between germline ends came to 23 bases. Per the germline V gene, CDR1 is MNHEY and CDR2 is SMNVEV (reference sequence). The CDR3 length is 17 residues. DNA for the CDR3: TGTGCCAGCAGTAAGTGGATTGGGGGAAGAGGTACCAATGAGCAGTTCTTC. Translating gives CASSKWIGGRGTNEQFF.

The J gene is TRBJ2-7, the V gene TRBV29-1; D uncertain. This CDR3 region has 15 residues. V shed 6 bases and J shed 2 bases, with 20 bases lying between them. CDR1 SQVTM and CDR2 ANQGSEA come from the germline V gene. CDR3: CSVLLGPNKAYEQYF. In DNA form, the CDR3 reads TGCAGCGTCTTACTTGGGCCTAACAAGGCCTACGAGCAGTACTTC.

The DNA for the CDR3 is TGTGCCAGCAGCCCCGCGGGGGGGCCATCTGGCACAGATACGCAGTATTTT. Residues: CASSPAGGPSGTDTQYF. The chain is built from TRBV7-3 and TRBJ2-3; 9 positions match TRBD2. Germline CDR1 SGHTA, CDR2 FQGTGA. The CDR3 consists of 17 residues. V lost 5 bases, J lost 1 base, and 10 bases stayed unmatched.

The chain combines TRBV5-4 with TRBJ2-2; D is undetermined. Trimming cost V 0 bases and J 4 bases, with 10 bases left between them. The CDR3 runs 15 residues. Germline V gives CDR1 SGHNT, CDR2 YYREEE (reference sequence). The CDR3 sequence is CASSLGSSVTGELFF. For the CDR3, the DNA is TGTGCCAGCAGCTTGGGGAGTTCGGTCACCGGGGAGCTGTTTTTT. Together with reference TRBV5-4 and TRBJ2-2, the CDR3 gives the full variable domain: ETGVTQSPTHLIKTRGQQVTLRCSSQSGHNTVSWYQQALGQGPQFIFQYYREEENGRGNFPPRFSGLQFPNYSSELNVNALELDDSALYLCASSLGSSVTGELFFGEGSRLTVL.

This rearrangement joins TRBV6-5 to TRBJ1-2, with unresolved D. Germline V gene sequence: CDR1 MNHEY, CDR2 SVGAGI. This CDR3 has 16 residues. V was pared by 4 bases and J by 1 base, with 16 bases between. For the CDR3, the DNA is TGTGCCAGCAGTTCCAGCGCTGTAAACCATAACTATGGCTACACCTTC. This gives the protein CASSSSAVNHNYGYTF.

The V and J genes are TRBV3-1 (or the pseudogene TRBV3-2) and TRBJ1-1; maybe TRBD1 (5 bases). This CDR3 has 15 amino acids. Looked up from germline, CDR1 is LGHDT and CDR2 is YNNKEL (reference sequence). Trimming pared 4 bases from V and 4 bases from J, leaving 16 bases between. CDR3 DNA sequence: TGTGCCAGCAGCCCCCAGGGCCAGGGTGGCACTGAAGCTTTCTTT. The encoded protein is CASSPQGQGGTEAFF.

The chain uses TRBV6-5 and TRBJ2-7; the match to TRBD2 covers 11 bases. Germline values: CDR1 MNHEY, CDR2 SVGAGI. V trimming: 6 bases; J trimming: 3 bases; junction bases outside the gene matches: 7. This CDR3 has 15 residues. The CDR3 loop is CASSLTGTSGYEQYF. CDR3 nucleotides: TGTGCCAGCAGCCTCACCGGGACTAGCGGCTACGAGCAGTACTTC.

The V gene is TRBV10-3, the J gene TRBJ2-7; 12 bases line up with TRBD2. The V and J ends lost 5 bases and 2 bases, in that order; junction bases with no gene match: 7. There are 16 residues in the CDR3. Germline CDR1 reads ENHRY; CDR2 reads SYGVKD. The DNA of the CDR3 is TGTGCCATCAGTTCCGGAACTAGCGGGAGGACCTACGAGCAGTACTTC. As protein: CAISSGTSGRTYEQYF.

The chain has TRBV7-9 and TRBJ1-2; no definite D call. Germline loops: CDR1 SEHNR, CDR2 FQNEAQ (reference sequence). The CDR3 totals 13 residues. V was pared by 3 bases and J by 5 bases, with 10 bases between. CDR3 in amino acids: CASSLGLSYGYTF. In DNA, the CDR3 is TGTGCCAGCAGCTTGGGCCTTTCTTATGGCTACACCTTC.

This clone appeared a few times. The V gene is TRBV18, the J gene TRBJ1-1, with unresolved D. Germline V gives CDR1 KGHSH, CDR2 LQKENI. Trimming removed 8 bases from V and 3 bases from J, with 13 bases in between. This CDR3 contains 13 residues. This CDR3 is CASQTNGDTEAFF. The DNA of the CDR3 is TGTGCCAGCCAAACGAACGGCGACACTGAAGCTTTCTTT.

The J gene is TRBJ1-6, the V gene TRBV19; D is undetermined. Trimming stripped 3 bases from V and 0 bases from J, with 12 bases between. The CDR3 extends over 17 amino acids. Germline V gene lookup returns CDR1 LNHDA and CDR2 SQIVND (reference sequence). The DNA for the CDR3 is TGTGCCAGTAGTATCCCAAGCGGGAGCTCCTATAATTCACCCCTCCACTTT. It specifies CASSIPSGSSYNSPLHF. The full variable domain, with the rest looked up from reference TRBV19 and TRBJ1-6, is DGGITQSPKYLFRKEGQNVTLSCEQNLNHDAMYWYRQDPGQGLRLIYYSQIVNDFQKGDIAEGYSVSREKKESFPLTVTSAQKNPTAFYLCASSIPSGSSYNSPLHFGNGTRLTVT.

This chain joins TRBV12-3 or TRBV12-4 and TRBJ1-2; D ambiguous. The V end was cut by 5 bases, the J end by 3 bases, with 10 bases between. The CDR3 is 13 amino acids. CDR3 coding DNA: TGTGCCAGCAGTATAGGACCGGACTATGGCTACACCTTC. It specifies CASSIGPDYGYTF.

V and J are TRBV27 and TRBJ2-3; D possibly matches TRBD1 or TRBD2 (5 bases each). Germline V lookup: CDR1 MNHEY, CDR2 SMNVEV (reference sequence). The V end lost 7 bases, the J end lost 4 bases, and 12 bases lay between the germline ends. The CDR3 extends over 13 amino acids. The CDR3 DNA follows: TGTGCCAGCAAGATTGGGGGTGCAGATACGCAGTATTTT. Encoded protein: CASKIGGADTQYF.

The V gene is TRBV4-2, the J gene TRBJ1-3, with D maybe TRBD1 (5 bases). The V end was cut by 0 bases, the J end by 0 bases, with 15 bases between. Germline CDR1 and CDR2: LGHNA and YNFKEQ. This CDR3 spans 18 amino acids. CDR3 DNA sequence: TGTGCCAGCAGCCAAGACCCCCCACAGGTCCGCTCTGGAAACACCATATATTTT. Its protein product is CASSQDPPQVRSGNTIYF.